The entry below gives a single T cell receptor (beta chain) sequence along with its context. The table came from immunoSEQ multiplex PCR; TCRdb's copy has only in-frame clones and leaves some out. The table records approximately 220,000 clones, approximately 84% of them present only once. This sample was taken from a study of blood T cell repertoires in COVID-19. V shed 5 bases, J shed 4 bases, and the junction held 5 bases outside the gene matches. Per germline, CDR1 SGHTA and CDR2 FQGNSA. The CDR3 has 16 amino acids. The chain is built from TRBV7-2 and TRBJ2-1, with 13 bases that match TRBD2. The TCR sequence derives from an elderly woman with acute or convalescent COVID-19. The source material was peripheral blood. The CDR3: CASSPRLAGGYNEQFF. For the CDR3, the DNA is TGTGCCAGCAGCCCCCGACTAGCGGGGGGATACAATGAGCAGTTCTTC.